This T cell receptor (beta chain) was captured by sequencing in a study of T-cell reconstitution after alpha-beta-depleted transplantation in children. The authors prepared the TCRbeta library with unique molecular identifiers. TCRdb re-analysed the PCR reads in MiXCR, keeping a single row per CDR3 protein. The table has 250,000 to 300,000 distinct CDR3 sequences, around 9.1% seen once. Study-level findings and limits: It was surviving recipient T cells and thymic progenitors that gave some patients high TCRbeta diversity at day 60. Expanded graft clones, several hundred of them, were reportedly the source of alpha-beta T cells about two months after transplant.

About this clonotype: Its antigen remains unknown.

The CDR3 runs to 14 residues. V shed 2 bases and J shed 0 bases, with 5 bases lying between them. This chain joins TRBV12-3 or TRBV12-4 and TRBJ1-3; D unresolved. The origin of this receptor is a boy younger than two with acute myeloid leukemia, due to receive a stem cell transplant. This material consisted of PBMCs, taken before TCRalphabeta/CD19-depleted stem cell transplant. The CDR3 bases are TGTGCCAGCAGTTTATACAGCTCTGGAAACACCATATATTTT. Its protein product is CASSLYSSGNTIYF.